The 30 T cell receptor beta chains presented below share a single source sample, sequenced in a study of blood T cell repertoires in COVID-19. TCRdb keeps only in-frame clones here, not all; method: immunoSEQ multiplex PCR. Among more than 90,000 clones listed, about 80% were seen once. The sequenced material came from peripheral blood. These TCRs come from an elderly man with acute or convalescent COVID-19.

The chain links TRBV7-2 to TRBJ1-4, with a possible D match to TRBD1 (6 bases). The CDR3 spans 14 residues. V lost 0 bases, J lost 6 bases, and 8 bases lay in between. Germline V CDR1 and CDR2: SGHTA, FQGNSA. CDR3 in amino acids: CASSLAGADEKLFF. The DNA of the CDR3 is TGTGCCAGCAGCTTAGCGGGGGCGGATGAAAAACTGTTTTTT.

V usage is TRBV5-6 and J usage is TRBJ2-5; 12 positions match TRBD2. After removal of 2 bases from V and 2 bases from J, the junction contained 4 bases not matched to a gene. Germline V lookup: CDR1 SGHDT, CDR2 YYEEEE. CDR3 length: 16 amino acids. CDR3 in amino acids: CASSLLAGGIQETQYF. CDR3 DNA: TGTGCCAGCAGCTTACTAGCGGGGGGAATACAAGAGACCCAGTACTTC.

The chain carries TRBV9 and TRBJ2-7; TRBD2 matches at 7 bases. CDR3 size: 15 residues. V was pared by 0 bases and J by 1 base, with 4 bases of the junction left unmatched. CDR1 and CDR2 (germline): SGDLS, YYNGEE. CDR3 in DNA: TGTGCCAGCAGCGTAGGTGTTAGCGGGTCCTACGAGCAGTACTTC. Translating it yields CASSVGVSGSYEQYF.

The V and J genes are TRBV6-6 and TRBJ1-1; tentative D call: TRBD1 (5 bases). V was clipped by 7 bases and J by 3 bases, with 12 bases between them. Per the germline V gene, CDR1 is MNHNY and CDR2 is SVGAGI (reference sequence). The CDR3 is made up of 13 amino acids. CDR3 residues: CASIRTGDTEAFF. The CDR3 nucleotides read TGTGCCAGCATCCGAACAGGAGACACTGAAGCTTTCTTT.

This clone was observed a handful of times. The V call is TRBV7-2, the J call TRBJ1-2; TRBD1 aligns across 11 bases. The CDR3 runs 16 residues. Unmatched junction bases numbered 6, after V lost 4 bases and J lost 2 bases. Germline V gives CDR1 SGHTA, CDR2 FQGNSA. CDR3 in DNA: TGTGCCAGCAGCTCGGCAGGACAGGGGGCGAACTATGGCTACACCTTC. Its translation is CASSSAGQGANYGYTF.

CDR3 region: CASSLDWTSDEQFF. CDR3 DNA sequence: TGTGCCAGCAGCTTAGATTGGACTAGCGATGAGCAGTTCTTC. The chain couples TRBV7-2 to TRBJ2-1; 9 bases fit TRBD2. The CDR3 covers 14 residues. Trimming took 1 base from V and 8 from J; bases not matched to a gene: 3. CDR1 SGHTA and CDR2 FQGNSA come from the germline V gene.

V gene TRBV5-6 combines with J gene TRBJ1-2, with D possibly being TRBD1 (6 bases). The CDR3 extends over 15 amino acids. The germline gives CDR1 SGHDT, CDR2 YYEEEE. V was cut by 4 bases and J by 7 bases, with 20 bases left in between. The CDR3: CASSRSGGAQSGYTF. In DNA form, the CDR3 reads TGTGCCAGCAGCCGTTCGGGGGGGGCTCAGAGTGGCTACACCTTC.

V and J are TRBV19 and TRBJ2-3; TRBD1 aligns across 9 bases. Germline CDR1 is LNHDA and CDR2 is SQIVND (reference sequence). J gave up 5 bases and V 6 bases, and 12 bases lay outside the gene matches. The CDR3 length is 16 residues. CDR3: CASSPQHRGLGDTQYF. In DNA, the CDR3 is TGTGCCAGTAGCCCCCAGCACAGGGGGCTTGGAGATACGCAGTATTTT.

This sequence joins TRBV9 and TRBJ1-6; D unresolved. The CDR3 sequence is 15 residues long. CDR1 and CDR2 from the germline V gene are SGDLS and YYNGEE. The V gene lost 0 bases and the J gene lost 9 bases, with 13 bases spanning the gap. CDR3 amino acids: CASSVVVGEGSPLHF. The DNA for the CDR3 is TGTGCCAGCAGCGTAGTTGTAGGAGAGGGTTCACCCCTCCACTTT.

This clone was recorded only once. The CDR3 here is CAWSRQGGTYGYTF. CDR3 coding DNA: TGTGCCTGGAGTAGACAGGGGGGAACCTATGGCTACACCTTC. The chain is built from TRBV30 and TRBJ1-2; 9 positions agree with TRBD1. CDR1 is GTSNPN and CDR2 is SVGIG in the germline V gene (reference sequence). After removal of 2 bases from V and 4 bases from J, the junction contained 5 bases not matched to a gene. The CDR3 runs 14 residues. The whole variable domain, remainder taken from reference TRBV30 and TRBJ1-2, is SQTIHQWPATLVQPVGSPLSLECTVEGTSNPNLYWYRQAAGRGLQLLFYSVGIGQISSEVPQNLSASRPQDRQFILSSKKLLLSDSGFYLCAWSRQGGTYGYTFGSGTRLTVV.

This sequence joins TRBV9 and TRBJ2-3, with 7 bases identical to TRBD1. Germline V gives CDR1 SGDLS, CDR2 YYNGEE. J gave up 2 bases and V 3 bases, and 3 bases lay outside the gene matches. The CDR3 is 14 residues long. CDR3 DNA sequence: TGTGCCAGCAGCGGACAGGGTCACACAGATACGCAGTATTTT. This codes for CASSGQGHTDTQYF.

The CDR3 loop is CASSPDRRDFF. The DNA of the CDR3 is TGTGCCAGCAGCCCTGACAGGAGAGATTTCTTT. This chain joins TRBV12-3 or TRBV12-4 and TRBJ1-1, with D maybe TRBD1 (6 bases). CDR3 length equals 11 residues. V gave up 6 bases and J gave up 13 bases, with 15 bases separating them.

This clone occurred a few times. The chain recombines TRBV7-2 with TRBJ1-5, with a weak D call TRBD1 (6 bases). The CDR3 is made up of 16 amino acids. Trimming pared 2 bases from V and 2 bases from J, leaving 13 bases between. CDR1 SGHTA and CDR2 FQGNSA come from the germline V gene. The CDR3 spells CASSLSHPGGNQPQHF. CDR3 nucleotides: TGTGCCAGCAGCTTAAGCCATCCAGGGGGCAATCAGCCCCAGCATTTT. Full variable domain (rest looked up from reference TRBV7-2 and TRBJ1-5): GAGVSQSPSNKVTEKGKDVELRCDPISGHTALYWYRQSLGQGLEFLIYFQGNSAPDKSGLPSDRFSAERTGGSVSTLTIQRTQQEDSAVYLCASSLSHPGGNQPQHFGDGTRLSIL.

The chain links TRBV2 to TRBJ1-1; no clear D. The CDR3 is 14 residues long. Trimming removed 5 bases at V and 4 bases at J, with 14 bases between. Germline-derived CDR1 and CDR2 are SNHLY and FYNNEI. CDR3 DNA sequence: TGTGCCAGCAGTTCGCCCCTTGACACCACTGAAGCTTTCTTT. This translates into CASSSPLDTTEAFF.

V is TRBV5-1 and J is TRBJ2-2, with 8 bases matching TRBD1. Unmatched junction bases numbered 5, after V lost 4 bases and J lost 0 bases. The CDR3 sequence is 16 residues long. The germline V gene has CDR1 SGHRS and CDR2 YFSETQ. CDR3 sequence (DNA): TGCGCCAGCAGCCCCCAGGGGGCGACGAACACCGGGGAGCTGTTTTTT. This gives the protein CASSPQGATNTGELFF.

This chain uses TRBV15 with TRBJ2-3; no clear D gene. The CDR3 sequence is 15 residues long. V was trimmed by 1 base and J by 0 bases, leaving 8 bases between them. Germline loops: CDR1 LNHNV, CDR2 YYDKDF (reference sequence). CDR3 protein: CATSRGPTSTDTQYF. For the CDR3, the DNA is TGTGCCACCAGCAGAGGTCCCACTAGCACAGATACGCAGTATTTT.

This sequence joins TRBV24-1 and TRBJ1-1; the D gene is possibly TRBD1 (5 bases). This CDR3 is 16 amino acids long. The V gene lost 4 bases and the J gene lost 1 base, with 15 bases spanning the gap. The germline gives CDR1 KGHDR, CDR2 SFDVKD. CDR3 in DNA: TGTGCCACCAGTGACCCCTTCGACAGACCGAACACTGAAGCTTTCTTT. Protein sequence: CATSDPFDRPNTEAFF.

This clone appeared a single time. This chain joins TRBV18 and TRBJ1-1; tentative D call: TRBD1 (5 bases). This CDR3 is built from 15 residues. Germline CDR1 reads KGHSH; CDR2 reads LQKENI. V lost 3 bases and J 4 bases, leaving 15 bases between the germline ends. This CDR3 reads CASSPPLNRFTEAFF. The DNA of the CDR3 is TGTGCCAGCTCACCGCCTCTCAACAGGTTCACTGAAGCTTTCTTT. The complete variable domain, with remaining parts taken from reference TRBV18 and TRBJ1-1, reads NAGVMQNPRHLVRRRGQEARLRCSPMKGHSHVYWYRQLPEEGLKFMVYLQKENIIDESGMPKERFSAEFPKEGPSILRIQQVVRGDSAAYFCASSPPLNRFTEAFFGQGTRLTVV.

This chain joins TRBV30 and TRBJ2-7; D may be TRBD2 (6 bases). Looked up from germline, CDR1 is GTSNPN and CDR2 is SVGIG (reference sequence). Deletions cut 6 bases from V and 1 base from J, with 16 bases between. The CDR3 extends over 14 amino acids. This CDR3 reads CACPQRDSSYEQYF. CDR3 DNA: TGTGCCTGTCCCCAACGGGACTCTTCCTACGAGCAGTACTTC.

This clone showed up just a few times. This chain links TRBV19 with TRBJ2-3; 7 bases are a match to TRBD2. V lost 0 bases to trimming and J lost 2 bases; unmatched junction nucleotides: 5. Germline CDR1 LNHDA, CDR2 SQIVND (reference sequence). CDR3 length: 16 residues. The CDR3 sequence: CASSIDPSGFTDTQYF. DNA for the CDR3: TGTGCCAGTAGTATAGATCCTAGCGGTTTCACAGATACGCAGTATTTT.

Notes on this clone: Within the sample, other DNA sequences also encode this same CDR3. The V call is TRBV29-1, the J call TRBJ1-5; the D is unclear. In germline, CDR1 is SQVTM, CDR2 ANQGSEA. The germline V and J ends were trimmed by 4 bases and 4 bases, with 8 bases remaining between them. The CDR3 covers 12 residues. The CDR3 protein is CSVGGQNQPQHF. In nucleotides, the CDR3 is TGCAGCGTTGGAGGGCAGAATCAGCCCCAGCATTTT.

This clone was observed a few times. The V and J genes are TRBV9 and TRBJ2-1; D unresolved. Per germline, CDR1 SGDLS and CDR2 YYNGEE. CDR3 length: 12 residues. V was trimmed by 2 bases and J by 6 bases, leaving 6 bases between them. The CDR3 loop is CASSVSSNEQFF. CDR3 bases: TGTGCCAGCAGCGTGAGTAGCAATGAGCAGTTCTTC.

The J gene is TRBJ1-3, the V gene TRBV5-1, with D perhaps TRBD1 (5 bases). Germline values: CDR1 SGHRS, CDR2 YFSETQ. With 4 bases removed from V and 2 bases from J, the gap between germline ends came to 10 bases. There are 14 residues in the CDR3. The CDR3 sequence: CASSGGQTGNTIYF. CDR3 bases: TGCGCCAGCAGCGGCGGACAAACTGGAAACACCATATATTTT.

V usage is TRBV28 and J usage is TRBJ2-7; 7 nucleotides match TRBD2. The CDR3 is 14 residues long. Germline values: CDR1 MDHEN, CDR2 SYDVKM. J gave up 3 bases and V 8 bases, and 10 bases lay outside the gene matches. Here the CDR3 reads CASFQSRGVYEQYF. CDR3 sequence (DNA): TGTGCCAGCTTCCAAAGCCGGGGGGTCTACGAGCAGTACTTC.

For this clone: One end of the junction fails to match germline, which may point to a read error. Here the CDR3 DNA reads TGTGCTAGCAGCTTAACAGGGCCGGGGGAGACCCAGTACTTC. It specifies CASSLTGPGETQYF. The V call is TRBV7-7, the J call TRBJ2-5, with D tentatively TRBD1 (6 bases). The V gene's germline CDR1 is SSHAT and CDR2 FNYEAQ (reference sequence). The length of the CDR3 is 14 residues.

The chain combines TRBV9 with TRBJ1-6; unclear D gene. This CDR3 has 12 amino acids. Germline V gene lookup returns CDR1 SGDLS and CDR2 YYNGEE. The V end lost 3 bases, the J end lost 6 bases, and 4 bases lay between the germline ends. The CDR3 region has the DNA TGTGCCAGCAGCGAGAGTAATTCACCCCTCCACTTT. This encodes CASSESNSPLHF.

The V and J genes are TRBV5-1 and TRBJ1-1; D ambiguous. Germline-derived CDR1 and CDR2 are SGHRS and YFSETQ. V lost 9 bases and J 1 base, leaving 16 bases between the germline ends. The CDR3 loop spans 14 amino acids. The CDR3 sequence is CATQDSYGNTEAFF. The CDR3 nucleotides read TGCGCCACCCAAGATAGTTACGGGAACACTGAAGCTTTCTTT.

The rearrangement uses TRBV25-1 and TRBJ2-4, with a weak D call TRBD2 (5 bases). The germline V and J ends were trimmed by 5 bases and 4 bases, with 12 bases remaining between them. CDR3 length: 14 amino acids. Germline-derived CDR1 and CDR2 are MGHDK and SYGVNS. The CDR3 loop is CASSPNGIKNIQYF. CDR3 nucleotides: TGTGCCAGCAGTCCTAACGGGATTAAAAACATTCAGTACTTC.

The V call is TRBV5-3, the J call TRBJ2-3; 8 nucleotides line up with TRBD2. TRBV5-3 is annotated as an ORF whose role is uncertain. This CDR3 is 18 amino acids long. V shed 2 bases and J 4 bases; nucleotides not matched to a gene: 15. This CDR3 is CARSFSRQTSVVSDTQYF. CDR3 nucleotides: TGTGCCAGAAGCTTTTCCCGCCAGACTAGCGTTGTGTCAGATACGCAGTATTTT.

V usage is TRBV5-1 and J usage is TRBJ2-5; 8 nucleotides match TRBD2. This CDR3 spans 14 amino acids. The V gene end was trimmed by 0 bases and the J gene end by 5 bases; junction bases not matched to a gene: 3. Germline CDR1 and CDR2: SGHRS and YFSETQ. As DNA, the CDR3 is TGCGCCAGCAGCTTGGAGGCTAGCGGGGAGACCCAGTACTTC. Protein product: CASSLEASGETQYF.